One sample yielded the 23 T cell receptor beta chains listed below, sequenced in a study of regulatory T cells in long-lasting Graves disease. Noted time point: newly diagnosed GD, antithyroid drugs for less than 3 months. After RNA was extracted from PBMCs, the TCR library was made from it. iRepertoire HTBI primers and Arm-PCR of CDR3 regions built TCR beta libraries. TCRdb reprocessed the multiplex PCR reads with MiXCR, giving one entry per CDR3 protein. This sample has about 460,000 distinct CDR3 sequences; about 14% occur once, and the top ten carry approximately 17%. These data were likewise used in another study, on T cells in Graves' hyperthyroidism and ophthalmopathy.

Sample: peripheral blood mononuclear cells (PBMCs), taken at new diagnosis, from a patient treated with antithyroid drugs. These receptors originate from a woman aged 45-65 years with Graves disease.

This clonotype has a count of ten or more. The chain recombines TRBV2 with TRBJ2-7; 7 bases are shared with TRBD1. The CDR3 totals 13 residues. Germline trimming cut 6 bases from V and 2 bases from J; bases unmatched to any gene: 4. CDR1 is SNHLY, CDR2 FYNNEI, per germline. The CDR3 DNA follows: TGTGCCAGCAGAGCCGGGACAGCCTACGAGCAGTACTTC. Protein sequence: CASRAGTAYEQYF.

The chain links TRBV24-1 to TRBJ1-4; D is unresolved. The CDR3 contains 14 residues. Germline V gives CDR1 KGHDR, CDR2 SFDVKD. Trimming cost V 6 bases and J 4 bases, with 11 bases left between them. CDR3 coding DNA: TGTGCCACCAGTCAACCGGGCCATAATGAAAAACTGTTTTTT. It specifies CATSQPGHNEKLFF.

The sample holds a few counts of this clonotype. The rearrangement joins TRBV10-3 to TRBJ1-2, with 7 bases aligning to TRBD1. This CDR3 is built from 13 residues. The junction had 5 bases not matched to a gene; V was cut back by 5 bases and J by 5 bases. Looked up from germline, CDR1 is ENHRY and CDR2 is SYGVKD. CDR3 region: CAISMGQTYGYTF. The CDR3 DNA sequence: TGTGCCATCAGTATGGGACAGACATATGGCTACACCTTC.

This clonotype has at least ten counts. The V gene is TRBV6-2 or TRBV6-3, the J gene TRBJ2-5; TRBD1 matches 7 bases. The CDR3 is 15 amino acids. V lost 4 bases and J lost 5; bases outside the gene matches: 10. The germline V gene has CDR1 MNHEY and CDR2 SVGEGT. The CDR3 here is CASSWAGGLGETQYF. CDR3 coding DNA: TGTGCCAGCAGTTGGGCAGGGGGATTAGGGGAGACCCAGTACTTC.

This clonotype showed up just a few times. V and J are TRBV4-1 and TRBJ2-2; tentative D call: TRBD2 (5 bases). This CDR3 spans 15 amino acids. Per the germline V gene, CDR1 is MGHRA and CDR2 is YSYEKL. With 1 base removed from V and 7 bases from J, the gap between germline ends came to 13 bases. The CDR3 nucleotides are TGCGCCAGCAGCCAAGGCCCGGGGAATGTCGGGGAGCTGTTTTTT. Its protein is CASSQGPGNVGELFF.

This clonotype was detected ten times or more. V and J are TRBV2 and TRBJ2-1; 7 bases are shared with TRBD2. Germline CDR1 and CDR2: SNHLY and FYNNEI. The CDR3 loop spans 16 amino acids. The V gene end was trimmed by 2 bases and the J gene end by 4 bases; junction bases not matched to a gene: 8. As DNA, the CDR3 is TGTGCCAGCAGTGAATGGGGGGGATCCATTTACAATGAGCAGTTCTTC. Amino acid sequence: CASSEWGGSIYNEQFF.

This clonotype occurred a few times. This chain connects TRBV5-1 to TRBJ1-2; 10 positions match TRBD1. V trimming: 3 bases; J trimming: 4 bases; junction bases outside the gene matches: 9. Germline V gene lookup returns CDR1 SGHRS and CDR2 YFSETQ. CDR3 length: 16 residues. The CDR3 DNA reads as TGCGCCAGCAGCTCCCCCGGGACAGGGGCCTCCTATGGCTACACCTTC. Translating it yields CASSSPGTGASYGYTF.

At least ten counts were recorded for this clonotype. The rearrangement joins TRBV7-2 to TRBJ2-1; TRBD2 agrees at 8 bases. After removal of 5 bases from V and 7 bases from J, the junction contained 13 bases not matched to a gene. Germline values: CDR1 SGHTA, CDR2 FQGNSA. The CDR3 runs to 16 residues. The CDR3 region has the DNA TGTGCCAGCAGCCCGTTGTTTGGGGCGGGGGGAAATGAGCAGTTCTTC. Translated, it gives CASSPLFGAGGNEQFF.

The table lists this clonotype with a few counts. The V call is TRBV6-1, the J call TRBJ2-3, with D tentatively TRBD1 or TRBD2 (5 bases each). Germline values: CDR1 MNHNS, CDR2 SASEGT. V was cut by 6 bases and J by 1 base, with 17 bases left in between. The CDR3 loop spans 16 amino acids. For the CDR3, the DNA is TGTGCCAGCAGCCTCATCCCGGGACCCGGCACAGATACGCAGTATTTT. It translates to CASSLIPGPGTDTQYF.

In DNA, the CDR3 is TGTGCCAGCAGCCAAGAACGCTCACCGAACACTGAAGCTTTCTTT. Amino acid sequence: CASSQERSPNTEAFF. This chain uses TRBV4-2 with TRBJ1-1; D not resolved. CDR1 is LGHNA, CDR2 YNFKEQ, per germline. The CDR3 consists of 15 residues. The germline V and J ends were trimmed by 0 bases and 1 base, with 9 bases remaining between them.

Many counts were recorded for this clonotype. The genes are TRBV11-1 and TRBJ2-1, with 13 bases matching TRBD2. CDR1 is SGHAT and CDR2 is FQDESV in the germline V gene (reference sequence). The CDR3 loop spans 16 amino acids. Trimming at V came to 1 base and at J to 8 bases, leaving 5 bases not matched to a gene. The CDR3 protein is CASSLEGTSGMDEQFF. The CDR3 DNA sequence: TGTGCCAGCAGCTTAGAAGGGACTAGCGGGATGGATGAGCAGTTCTTC.

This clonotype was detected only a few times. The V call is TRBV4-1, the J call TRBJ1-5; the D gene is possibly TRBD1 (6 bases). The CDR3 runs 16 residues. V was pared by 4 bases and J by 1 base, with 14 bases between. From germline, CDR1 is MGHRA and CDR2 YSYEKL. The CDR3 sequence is CASSPQGQGSNQPQHF. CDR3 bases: TGCGCCAGCAGCCCCCAAGGGCAGGGGAGCAATCAGCCCCAGCATTTT.

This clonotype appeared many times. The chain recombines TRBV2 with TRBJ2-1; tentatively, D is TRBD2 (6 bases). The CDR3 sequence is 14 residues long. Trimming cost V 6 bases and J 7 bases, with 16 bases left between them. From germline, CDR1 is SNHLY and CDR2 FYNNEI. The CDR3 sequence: CASRTIGGWNEQFF. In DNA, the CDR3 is TGTGCCAGCAGGACCATCGGGGGATGGAATGAGCAGTTCTTC. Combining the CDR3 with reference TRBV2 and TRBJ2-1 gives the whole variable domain EPEVTQTPSHQVTQMGQEVILRCVPISNHLYFYWYRQILGQKVEFLVSFYNNEISEKSEIFDDQFSVERPDGSNFTLKIRSTKLEDSAMYFCASRTIGGWNEQFFGPGTRLTVL.

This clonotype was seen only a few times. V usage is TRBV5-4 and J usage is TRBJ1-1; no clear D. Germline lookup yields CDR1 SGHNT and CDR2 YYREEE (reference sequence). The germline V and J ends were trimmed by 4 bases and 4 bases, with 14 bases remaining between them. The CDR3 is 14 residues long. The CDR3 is CASSQNRGATEAFF. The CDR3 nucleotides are TGTGCCAGCAGCCAGAACCGGGGTGCCACTGAAGCTTTCTTT.

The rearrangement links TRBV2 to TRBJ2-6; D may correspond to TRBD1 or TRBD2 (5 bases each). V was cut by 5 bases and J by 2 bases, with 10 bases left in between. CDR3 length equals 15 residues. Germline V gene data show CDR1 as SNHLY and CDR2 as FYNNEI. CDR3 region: CASSRDGAGANVLTF. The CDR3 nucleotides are TGTGCCAGCAGTCGGGACGGGGCTGGGGCCAACGTCCTGACTTTC. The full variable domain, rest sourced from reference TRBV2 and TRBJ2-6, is EPEVTQTPSHQVTQMGQEVILRCVPISNHLYFYWYRQILGQKVEFLVSFYNNEISEKSEIFDDQFSVERPDGSNFTLKIRSTKLEDSAMYFCASSRDGAGANVLTFGAGSRLTVL.

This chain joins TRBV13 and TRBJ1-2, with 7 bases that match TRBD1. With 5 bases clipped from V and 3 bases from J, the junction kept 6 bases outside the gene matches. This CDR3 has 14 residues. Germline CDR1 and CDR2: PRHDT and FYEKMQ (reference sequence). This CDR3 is CASSDDRAYYGYTF. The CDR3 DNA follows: TGTGCCAGCAGCGATGACAGGGCGTACTATGGCTACACCTTC.

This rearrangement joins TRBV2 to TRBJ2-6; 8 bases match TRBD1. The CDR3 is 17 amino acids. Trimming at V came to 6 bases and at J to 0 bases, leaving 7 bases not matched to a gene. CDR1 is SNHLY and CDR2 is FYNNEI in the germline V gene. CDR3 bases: TGTGCCAGCAGCGACGGGACAGGCGTCTCTGGGGCCAACGTCCTGACTTTC. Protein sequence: CASSDGTGVSGANVLTF. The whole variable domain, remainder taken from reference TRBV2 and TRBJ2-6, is EPEVTQTPSHQVTQMGQEVILRCVPISNHLYFYWYRQILGQKVEFLVSFYNNEISEKSEIFDDQFSVERPDGSNFTLKIRSTKLEDSAMYFCASSDGTGVSGANVLTFGAGSRLTVL.

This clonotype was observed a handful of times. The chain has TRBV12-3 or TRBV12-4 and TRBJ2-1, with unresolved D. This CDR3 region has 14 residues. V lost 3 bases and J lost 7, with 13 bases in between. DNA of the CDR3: TGTGCCAGCAGTTTCAGGCACAGTGGTAATGAGCAGTTCTTC. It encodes CASSFRHSGNEQFF.

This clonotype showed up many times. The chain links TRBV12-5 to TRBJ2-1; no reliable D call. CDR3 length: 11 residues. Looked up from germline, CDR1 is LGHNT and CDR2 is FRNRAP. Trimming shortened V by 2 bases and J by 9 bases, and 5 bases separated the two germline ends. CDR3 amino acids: CASGLNGEQFF. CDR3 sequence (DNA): TGTGCTAGTGGTTTGAATGGTGAGCAGTTCTTC.

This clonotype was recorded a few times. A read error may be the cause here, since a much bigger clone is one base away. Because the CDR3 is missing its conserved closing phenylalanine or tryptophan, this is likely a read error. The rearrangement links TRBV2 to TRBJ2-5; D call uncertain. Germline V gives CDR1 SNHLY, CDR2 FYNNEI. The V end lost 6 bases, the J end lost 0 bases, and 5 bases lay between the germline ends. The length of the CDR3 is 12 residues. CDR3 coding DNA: TGTGCCAGCAGGATCCACCAAGAGACCCAGTACCTC. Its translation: CASRIHQETQYL.

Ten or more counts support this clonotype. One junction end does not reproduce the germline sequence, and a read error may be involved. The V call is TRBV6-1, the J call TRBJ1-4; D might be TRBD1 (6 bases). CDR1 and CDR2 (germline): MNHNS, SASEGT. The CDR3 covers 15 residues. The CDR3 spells CASIAQGTTNEKLFF. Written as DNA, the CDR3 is TGTGCCAGCATTGCACAGGGCACAACAAATGAAAAACTGTTTTTT.

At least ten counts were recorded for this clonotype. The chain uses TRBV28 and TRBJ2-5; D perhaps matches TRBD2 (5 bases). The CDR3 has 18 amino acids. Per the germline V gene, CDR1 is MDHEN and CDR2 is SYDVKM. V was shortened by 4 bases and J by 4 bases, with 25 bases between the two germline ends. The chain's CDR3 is CASSWSLEPSPRGETQYF. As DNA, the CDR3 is TGTGCCAGCAGTTGGAGCTTGGAACCGTCCCCACGGGGAGAGACCCAGTACTTC. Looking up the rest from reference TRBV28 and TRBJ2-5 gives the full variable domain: DVKVTQSSRYLVKRTGEKVFLECVQDMDHENMFWYRQDPGLGLRLIYFSYDVKMKEKGDIPEGYSVSREKKERFSLILESASTNQTSMYLCASSWSLEPSPRGETQYFGPGTRLLVL.

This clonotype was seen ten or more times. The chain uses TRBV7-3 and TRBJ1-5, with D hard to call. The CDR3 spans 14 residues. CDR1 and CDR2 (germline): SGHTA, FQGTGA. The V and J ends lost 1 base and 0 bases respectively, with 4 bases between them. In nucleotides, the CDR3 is TGTGCCAGCAGCTTAAAGACTAGCAATCAGCCCCAGCATTTT. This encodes CASSLKTSNQPQHF.